These T cell receptor beta chains were read from a single sample in a study of B cell selection in AIRE deficiency. TCRdb's copy holds only in-frame clones and misses some; the assay was immunoSEQ multiplex PCR. The sample includes around 22,000 clones, about 93% of them seen just once. Sequences were obtained from CD4+CD25+ Tregs sorted from PBMCs. The origin of the receptors is a human donor in good health. CDR3s include the opening cysteine and the closing phenylalanine or tryptophan. The D gene is left open where the match is weak. Some rows mark clone size as missing; the rest say once, few, many or name a class of expanded clone.

CASKETSGGNEQFF,TGTGCCAGCAAGGAAACTAGCGGGGGCAATGAGCAGTTCTTC,TRBV2,TRBD2,once,TRBJ2-1
CASSQGQGRGYEKLFF,TGCGCCAGCAGCCAAGGACAGGGAAGGGGATATGAAAAACTGTTTTTT,TRBV5-1,TRBD1,NA,TRBJ1-4
CASTKDYTNTEAFF,TGTGCCAGCACCAAGGACTATACTAACACTGAAGCTTTCTTT,TRBV5-6,NA,NA,TRBJ1-1
CASSLGTQGLEAFF,TGTGCCAGCAGCCTAGGGACACAGGGTCTTGAAGCTTTCTTT,TRBV5-4,NA,NA,TRBJ1-1
CASSFTAGSYEQYF,TGTGCCAGCAGCTTCACGGCAGGGTCCTACGAGCAGTACTTC,TRBV7-6,NA,NA,TRBJ2-7
CASRQLRNTEAFF,TGTGCCAGCAGACAGCTCCGGAACACTGAAGCTTTCTTT,TRBV6-1,NA,NA,TRBJ1-1
CASSPWTSGRAGGELFF,TGCGCCAGCAGTCCCTGGACTAGCGGGAGGGCCGGCGGGGAGCTGTTTTTT,TRBV23-1,TRBD2,NA,TRBJ2-2
CAISESLSRSYEQYF,TGTGCCATCAGTGAGTCACTGAGTAGGTCCTACGAGCAGTACTTC,TRBV10-3,NA,NA,TRBJ2-7
CAWSPDSNQPQHF,TGTGCCTGGAGTCCGGATAGCAATCAGCCCCAGCATTTT,TRBV30,NA,NA,TRBJ1-5
CATSRQVSYEQYF,TGTGCCACCAGCAGACAGGTCTCCTACGAGCAGTACTTC,TRBV15,NA,NA,TRBJ2-7
CASSGSTGSYEQYF,TGTGCCAGCAGCGGCTCGACGGGTTCTTACGAGCAGTACTTC,TRBV28,NA,once,TRBJ2-7
CASNQLARGSDTQYF,TGCGCCAGCAACCAACTAGCGCGCGGCAGCGATACGCAGTATTTT,TRBV5-1,TRBD2,NA,TRBJ2-3
CAWRLAGGPGELFF,TGTGCCTGGAGACTAGCGGGAGGGCCCGGGGAGCTGTTTTTT,TRBV30,TRBD2,NA,TRBJ2-2
CASSLARAPPDEQFF,TGTGCCAGCAGCTTAGCGCGGGCTCCCCCGGATGAGCAGTTCTTC,TRBV7-9,NA,NA,TRBJ2-1
CASSVRFDTEAFF,TGTGCCAGCAGTGTCCGCTTTGACACTGAAGCTTTCTTT,TRBV2,NA,NA,TRBJ1-1
CASQSGATNEKLFF,TGTGCCAGTCAGAGCGGTGCAACTAATGAAAAACTGTTTTTT,TRBV7-9,NA,once,TRBJ1-4
CASSQDRLAGFQYF,TGCGCCAGCAGCCAAGATCGGCTAGCGGGGTTCCAGTACTTC,TRBV4-3,TRBD2,NA,TRBJ2-5
CATTPQLAGGLETQYF,TGTGCCACCACCCCCCAACTAGCGGGAGGGCTGGAGACCCAGTACTTC,TRBV15,TRBD2,NA,TRBJ2-5
CASSLVGGEQFF,TGCGCCAGCAGCTTGGTAGGGGGTGAGCAGTTCTTC,TRBV5-1,NA,NA,TRBJ2-1
CASSWRGEETQYF,TGTGCCAGCAGCTGGAGGGGGGAGGAGACCCAGTACTTC,TRBV7-2,NA,NA,TRBJ2-5
CASTRQGAYSETQYF,TGCGCCAGCACCCGACAGGGGGCGTATTCGGAGACCCAGTACTTC,TRBV5-1,TRBD1,NA,TRBJ2-5
CASSQDPRTSGSGGTQYF,TGCGCCAGCAGCCAAGATCCCAGGACTAGCGGGAGTGGGGGGACCCAGTACTTC,TRBV4-1,TRBD2,NA,TRBJ2-5
CASRPGFPNEQFF,TGTGCCAGCAGACCGGGATTTCCGAATGAGCAGTTCTTC,TRBV6-1,NA,once,TRBJ2-1
CASSQVRLAGGPNEQFF,TGCGCCAGCAGCCAAGTTCGACTAGCGGGAGGGCCCAATGAGCAGTTCTTC,TRBV4-1,TRBD2,NA,TRBJ2-1
CASSKTGFYEQYF,TGTGCCAGCAGTAAGACAGGCTTCTACGAGCAGTACTTC,TRBV6-6,NA,NA,TRBJ2-7
CASSQGQATEAFF,TGTGCCAGCAGCCAGGGACAGGCCACTGAAGCTTTCTTT,TRBV7-9,TRBD1,NA,TRBJ1-1
CASSLEGLGLYGYTF,TGTGCCAGCAGCTTGGAAGGACTGGGCCTTTATGGCTACACCTTC,TRBV5-4,NA,NA,TRBJ1-2
CASSPETGMMNTEAFF,TGTGCCAGCAGCCCGGAGACAGGCATGATGAACACTGAAGCTTTCTTT,TRBV5-4,NA,NA,TRBJ1-1
CASSQDRTGGNEQFF,TGTGCCAGCAGCCAAGATCGAACAGGGGGTAATGAGCAGTTCTTC,TRBV4-2,TRBD1,NA,TRBJ2-1
CASSFYDRGLNEQYF,TGCGCCAGCAGCTTCTATGACAGGGGGCTGAACGAGCAGTACTTC,TRBV5-1,TRBD1,once,TRBJ2-7
CAWSRTSGRETQYF,TGTGCCTGGAGTAGGACTAGCGGGAGGGAGACCCAGTACTTC,TRBV30,TRBD2,NA,TRBJ2-5
CASSFTGGLDTEAFF,TGTGCCAGCAGTTTCACAGGGGGCCTGGACACTGAAGCTTTCTTT,TRBV6-6,TRBD1,NA,TRBJ1-1
CASSSWAGDVFNNEQFF,TGTGCCAGCAGCTCCTGGGCGGGAGATGTTTTCAACAATGAGCAGTTCTTC,TRBV7-6,TRBD2,once,TRBJ2-1
CASSPLFPGTVAQPQHF,TGCGCCAGCAGCCCCCTCTTCCCGGGGACAGTCGCACAGCCCCAGCATTTT,TRBV10-2,TRBD1,NA,TRBJ1-5
CASSYSPGSYEQYF,TGTGCCAGCAGTTACTCGCCAGGTTCCTACGAGCAGTACTTC,TRBV6-6,NA,NA,TRBJ2-7
CASSYTLQGHNEQFF,TGTGCCAGCAGCTATACGCTGCAGGGCCACAATGAGCAGTTCTTC,TRBV7-6,NA,NA,TRBJ2-1
CASSFADSYEQYF,TGTGCCAGCAGCTTCGCGGACTCCTACGAGCAGTACTTC,TRBV5-5,NA,NA,TRBJ2-7
CATWGRGRMNTEAFF,TGTGCCACCTGGGGGAGGGGGCGTATGAACACTGAAGCTTTCTTT,TRBV5-4,TRBD1,NA,TRBJ1-1
CASSSTPPGGTEAFF,TGTGCCAGCTCCTCCACCCCCCCGGGAGGGACTGAAGCTTTCTTT,TRBV18,NA,NA,TRBJ1-1
CASSYGDRSEAFF,TGTGCCAGCAGCTACGGGGACAGATCTGAAGCTTTCTTT,TRBV7-2,TRBD1,NA,TRBJ1-1
CASSPPRGWHYGYTF,TGTGCCAGCAGCCCCCCTCGGGGTTGGCACTATGGCTACACCTTC,TRBV9,NA,NA,TRBJ1-2
CASSLAGQVYMNTEAFF,TGCGCCAGCAGCTTGGCGGGACAGGTGTACATGAACACTGAAGCTTTCTTT,TRBV5-1,TRBD1,NA,TRBJ1-1
CASSLDSGTDTQYF,TGCGCCAGCAGCTTGGACTCAGGCACAGATACGCAGTATTTT,TRBV5-1,NA,NA,TRBJ2-3
CASSRGGPYNEQFF,TGTGCCAGCAGCCGGGGGGGCCCCTACAATGAGCAGTTCTTC,TRBV5-4,TRBD2,NA,TRBJ2-1
CASSLRQGNSPLHF,TGTGCCAGCAGTTTGCGTCAGGGAAATTCACCCCTCCACTTT,TRBV27,NA,NA,TRBJ1-6
CATSRSPRLAGRVETQYF,TGTGCCACCAGCAGATCCCCAAGACTAGCGGGAAGAGTTGAGACCCAGTACTTC,TRBV15,TRBD2,NA,TRBJ2-5
CASSSPERGPYNEQFF,TGTGCCAGCAGTTCGCCGGAGCGGGGGCCCTACAATGAGCAGTTCTTC,TRBV6-6,TRBD2,NA,TRBJ2-1
CASRGPGASSPLHF,TGTGCCAGCAGGGGCCCCGGAGCGAGTTCACCCCTCCACTTT,TRBV6-6,NA,NA,TRBJ1-6